These 3 T cell receptor beta chains were all obtained from the same sample, sequenced in a study of blood T cell repertoires in COVID-19. Repertoires were generated with immunoSEQ multiplex PCR, while TCRdb's copy carries only in-frame clones and drops some. This sample has 90,000 to 150,000 clones, with around 87% found just once. The sample consisted of peripheral blood. The origin of the receptors is a man in his sixties or seventies with active or convalescent COVID-19.

This rearrangement joins TRBV28 to TRBJ1-2, with D perhaps TRBD1 (5 bases). CDR1 and CDR2 from the germline V gene are MDHEN and SYDVKM. Trimming left V 5 bases short and J 0 bases short, with 13 bases between. The CDR3 loop spans 15 amino acids. CDR3 sequence: CASSITGEANYGYTF. For the CDR3, the DNA is TGTGCCAGCAGTATCACAGGAGAAGCTAACTATGGCTACACCTTC.

V and J are TRBV10-3 and TRBJ2-5; weak D call: TRBD2 (5 bases). Germline V gene lookup returns CDR1 ENHRY and CDR2 SYGVKD. There are 14 residues in the CDR3. V dropped 6 bases and J dropped 5 bases, with 16 bases sitting between them. The chain's CDR3 is CAISRGPTQETQYF. The CDR3 region has the DNA TGTGCCATCAGCCGCGGGCCCACACAGGAGACCCAGTACTTC.

This chain uses TRBV5-1 with TRBJ2-7, with TRBD1 matching over 9 bases. V was pared by 0 bases and J by 0 bases, with 13 bases of the junction left unmatched. Germline CDR1 reads SGHRS; CDR2 reads YFSETQ. The CDR3 extends over 19 amino acids. The CDR3 DNA is TGCGCCAGCAGCTTGGATAGTACAGGGGGCAACTTGAGCTCCTACGAGCAGTACTTC. The encoded protein is CASSLDSTGGNLSSYEQYF. Complete variable domain (other parts from reference TRBV5-1 and TRBJ2-7): KAGVTQTPRYLIKTRGQQVTLSCSPISGHRSVSWYQQTPGQGLQFLFEYFSETQRNKGNFPGRFSGRQFSNSRSEMNVSTLELGDSALYLCASSLDSTGGNLSSYEQYFGPGTRLTVT.